The 3 T cell receptor beta chains below were found in one sample sequenced in a study of cytomegalovirus exposure and HLA in healthy donors. Data came from immunoSEQ multiplex PCR; TCRdb stores just in-frame clones and leaves some out. This sample has about 66,000 clones, with 95% to 97% found just once. Sequencing was carried out using PBMCs. The receptor source for this set is a woman aged 18-29 years in good health and CMV-seropositive.

The chain uses TRBV27 and TRBJ2-7; TRBD1 agrees at 7 bases. V shed 5 bases and J 3 bases; nucleotides not matched to a gene: 7. Germline CDR1 MNHEY, CDR2 SMNVEV (reference sequence). The CDR3 has 14 residues. This CDR3 reads CASSPRAGGYEQYF. The CDR3 DNA reads as TGTGCCAGCAGTCCGCGTGCAGGGGGCTACGAGCAGTACTTC.

This chain links TRBV9 with TRBJ2-7; D might be TRBD2 (6 bases). This CDR3 contains 14 residues. Trimming cost V 1 base and J 7 bases, with 15 bases left between them. The germline V gene has CDR1 SGDLS and CDR2 YYNGEE. CDR3 loop: CASSVSGGEWEQYF. DNA of the CDR3: TGTGCCAGCAGCGTATCCGGGGGAGAGTGGGAGCAGTACTTC.

The V and J genes are TRBV4-1 and TRBJ2-1, with a possible D match to TRBD2 (6 bases). There are 18 residues in the CDR3. The germline CDR1 and CDR2 sequences are MGHRA and YSYEKL. V lost 6 bases and J lost 0, with 21 bases in between. The CDR3 reads CASSPRPAGSSSYNEQFF. The CDR3 nucleotides are TGCGCCAGCAGTCCCCGGCCAGCGGGCTCTAGCTCCTACAATGAGCAGTTCTTC.